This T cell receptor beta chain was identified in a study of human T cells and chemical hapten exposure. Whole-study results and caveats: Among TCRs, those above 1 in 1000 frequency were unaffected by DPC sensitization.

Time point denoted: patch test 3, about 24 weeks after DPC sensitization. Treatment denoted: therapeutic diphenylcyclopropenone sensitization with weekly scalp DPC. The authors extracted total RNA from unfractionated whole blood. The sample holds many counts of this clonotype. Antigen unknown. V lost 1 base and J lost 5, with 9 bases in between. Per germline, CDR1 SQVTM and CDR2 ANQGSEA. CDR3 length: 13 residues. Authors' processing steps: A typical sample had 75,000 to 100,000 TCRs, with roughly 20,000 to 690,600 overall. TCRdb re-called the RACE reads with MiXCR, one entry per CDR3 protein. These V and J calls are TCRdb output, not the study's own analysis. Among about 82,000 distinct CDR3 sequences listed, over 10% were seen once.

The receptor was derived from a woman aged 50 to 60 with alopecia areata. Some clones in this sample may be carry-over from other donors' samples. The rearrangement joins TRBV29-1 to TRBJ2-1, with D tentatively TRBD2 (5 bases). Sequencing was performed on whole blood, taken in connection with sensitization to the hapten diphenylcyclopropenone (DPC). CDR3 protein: CSVEVLGNNEQFF. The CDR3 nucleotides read TGCAGCGTTGAAGTACTAGGGAACAATGAGCAGTTCTTC.